The 22 T cell receptor beta chains given below trace back to one sample, sequenced in a study of shared clonotypes between healthy human individuals. Cells designated naive CD8 were CD45RO-negative and were positively selected for CCR7, with terminally differentiated effector memory CD45RA+ cells excluded. Clones were sequenced by immunoSEQ multiplex PCR, and TCRdb holds only the in-frame ones, with some missing. The sample includes about 700,000 clones, around 90% of them seen just once. Sequencing used naive CD8+ T cells sorted from blood. The receptors derive from a man aged 25-40 years in good health.

The chain recombines TRBV28 with TRBJ2-4, with a weak D call TRBD2 (5 bases). Between the trimmed V and J ends, which lost 3 bases and 0 bases, there was a span of 9 bases. The CDR3 length is 15 residues. Germline CDR1 reads MDHEN; CDR2 reads SYDVKM. The CDR3 region is CASSFEAGAKNIQYF. CDR3 nucleotides: TGTGCCAGCAGTTTTGAGGCGGGAGCCAAAAACATTCAGTACTTC.

The gene calls are TRBV27 and TRBJ1-5; 8 bases are shared with TRBD1. From germline, CDR1 is MNHEY and CDR2 SMNVEV (reference sequence). V lost 6 bases to trimming and J lost 5 bases; unmatched junction nucleotides: 9. The length of the CDR3 is 15 residues. CDR3 loop: CASSQRTGLDQPQHF. CDR3 in DNA: TGTGCCAGCAGCCAACGGACAGGGTTGGATCAGCCCCAGCATTTT.

The rearrangement links TRBV7-9 to TRBJ2-7; tentative D call: TRBD2 (7 bases). V was pared by 8 bases and J by 5 bases, with 22 bases between. The germline CDR1 and CDR2 sequences are SEHNR and FQNEAQ (reference sequence). There are 15 residues in the CDR3. The CDR3 coding sequence is TGTGCCAGCTCCCTCATGGGGGGGGCTCTGGACGAGCAGTACTTC. It codes for CASSLMGGALDEQYF.

The rearrangement uses TRBV7-2 and TRBJ2-7, with D perhaps TRBD2 (5 bases). Germline values: CDR1 SGHTA, CDR2 FQGNSA. Trimming took off 4 bases at V and 2 bases at J, with 12 bases between the two ends. The CDR3 contains 14 residues. The CDR3 loop reads CASSWETEAYEQYF. The CDR3, as DNA: TGTGCCAGCAGCTGGGAGACGGAAGCCTACGAGCAGTACTTC.

This clone was seen only a few times. The rearrangement links TRBV28 to TRBJ2-1, with D perhaps TRBD2 (5 bases). V lost 2 bases and J 7 bases, leaving 9 bases between the germline ends. Germline CDR1 MDHEN, CDR2 SYDVKM. The CDR3 contains 13 residues. The CDR3 protein is CASSLLAGNEQFF. CDR3 nucleotide sequence: TGTGCCAGCAGTTTACTCGCGGGTAATGAGCAGTTCTTC.

This chain connects TRBV28 to TRBJ1-5; D is undetermined. CDR3 length: 16 amino acids. V was cut by 2 bases and J by 0 bases, with 11 bases left in between. The germline CDR1 and CDR2 sequences are MDHEN and SYDVKM. CDR3 nucleotides: TGTGCCAGCAGTTTACCATTCCTAGATAGCAATCAGCCCCAGCATTTT. As protein: CASSLPFLDSNQPQHF.

The V and J genes are TRBV2 and TRBJ2-7, with D perhaps given as TRBD1 or TRBD2 (5 bases each). This CDR3 region has 13 residues. V was shortened by 6 bases and J by 4 bases, with 13 bases between the two germline ends. Per germline, CDR1 SNHLY and CDR2 FYNNEI. The CDR3 sequence: CASSDGTFYEQYF. DNA for the CDR3: TGTGCCAGCAGCGACGGGACCTTTTACGAGCAGTACTTC. Combining the CDR3 with reference TRBV2 and TRBJ2-7 gives the whole variable domain EPEVTQTPSHQVTQMGQEVILRCVPISNHLYFYWYRQILGQKVEFLVSFYNNEISEKSEIFDDQFSVERPDGSNFTLKIRSTKLEDSAMYFCASSDGTFYEQYFGPGTRLTVT.

On this clone itself: The same CDR3 also results from other DNA sequences found in this sample. V and J are TRBV9 and TRBJ2-7, with TRBD2 matching over 8 bases. CDR3 length: 16 residues. With 3 bases clipped from V and 4 bases from J, the junction kept 12 bases outside the gene matches. The germline CDR1 and CDR2 sequences are SGDLS and YYNGEE. Here the CDR3 DNA reads TGTGCCAGCAGCGCCGGCCGGGATAGCGGGAATTACGAGCAGTACTTC. Translated: CASSAGRDSGNYEQYF.

The chain has TRBV15 and TRBJ1-4; 9 bases line up with TRBD1. The V and J ends lost 1 base and 7 bases, in that order; junction bases with no gene match: 4. Germline V gives CDR1 LNHNV, CDR2 YYDKDF (reference sequence). The CDR3 length is 15 residues. DNA for the CDR3: TGTGCCACCAGCAGAGGTGAACAGGGGGCTGAAAAACTGTTTTTT. This codes for CATSRGEQGAEKLFF.

The gene calls are TRBV7-2 and TRBJ1-5; D gene unclear. CDR1 and CDR2 from the germline V gene are SGHTA and FQGNSA. V was cut by 5 bases and J by 5 bases, with 16 bases left in between. The CDR3 loop spans 15 amino acids. The CDR3 sequence is CASSISASFDQPQHF. In nucleotides, the CDR3 is TGTGCCAGCAGCATTTCAGCGAGCTTCGATCAGCCCCAGCATTTT.

The chain is built from TRBV7-9 and TRBJ2-1; 7 nucleotides match TRBD2. The CDR3 totals 14 residues. Germline CDR1 and CDR2: SEHNR and FQNEAQ (reference sequence). In DNA, the CDR3 is TGTGCTGAAACCTGGGGACCGGGGGGCAATGAGCAGTTCTTC. This encodes CAETWGPGGNEQFF. The variable domain in full, with the rest retrieved from reference TRBV7-9 and TRBJ2-1, is DTGVSQNPRHKITKRGQNVTFRCDPISEHNRLYWYRQTLGQGPEFLTYFQNEAQLEKSRLLSDRFSAERPKGSFSTLEIQRTEQGDSAMYLCAETWGPGGNEQFFGPGTRLTVL.

The rearrangement uses TRBV27 and TRBJ1-2; 10 bases are a match to TRBD1. The CDR3 sequence is 17 residues long. From germline, CDR1 is MNHEY and CDR2 SMNVEV (reference sequence). The V segment lost 7 bases and the J segment 2 bases; nucleotides outside the gene matches: 13. The CDR3 protein is CASTQRTGGLRNYGYTF. CDR3 in DNA: TGTGCCAGCACTCAGCGGACAGGGGGTTTAAGGAACTATGGCTACACCTTC.

The J gene is TRBJ2-2, the V gene TRBV6-6, with no clear D. CDR1 is MNHNY, CDR2 SVGAGI, per germline (reference sequence). The CDR3 runs 10 residues. V was shortened by 11 bases and J by 6 bases, with 7 bases between the two germline ends. The CDR3 spells CAVGPGELFF. DNA for the CDR3: TGTGCCGTGGGCCCCGGGGAGCTGTTTTTT.

V is TRBV15 and J is TRBJ2-3, with D possibly matching TRBD2 (5 bases). Germline values: CDR1 LNHNV, CDR2 YYDKDF (reference sequence). V shed 0 bases and J shed 0 bases, with 13 bases lying between them. This CDR3 is built from 17 residues. The CDR3, as DNA: TGTGCCACCAGCAGAGATAGTCTAGCAGTTAGCACAGATACGCAGTATTTT. Its translation is CATSRDSLAVSTDTQYF.

This clone was recorded once. V usage is TRBV4-3 and J usage is TRBJ2-7, with D perhaps given as TRBD1 or TRBD2 (5 bases each). The CDR3 runs to 15 residues. With 4 bases removed from V and 1 base from J, the gap between germline ends came to 14 bases. Germline assignment: CDR1 LGHNA and CDR2 YSLEER. Here the CDR3 reads CASSPGAHSSYEQYF. In DNA, the CDR3 is TGCGCCAGCAGCCCCGGGGCGCACAGTTCCTACGAGCAGTACTTC.

This chain connects TRBV6-1 to TRBJ2-1; tentative D call: TRBD1 (5 bases). V was shortened by 1 base and J by 7 bases, with 17 bases between the two germline ends. This CDR3 comprises 16 residues. Germline CDR1 is MNHNS and CDR2 is SASEGT. CDR3 in amino acids: CASSEEGEWVLNEQFF. CDR3 nucleotides: TGTGCCAGCAGTGAAGAAGGGGAATGGGTTTTGAATGAGCAGTTCTTC.

The rearrangement links TRBV29-1 to TRBJ1-1, with a possible D match to TRBD1 (5 bases). This CDR3 region has 14 residues. Germline V gives CDR1 SQVTM, CDR2 ANQGSEA. V lost 6 bases and J lost 1, with 15 bases in between. Written as DNA, the CDR3 is TGCAGCGTGACGCTCGACAGACAGAACACTGAAGCTTTCTTT. Amino acids: CSVTLDRQNTEAFF.

In nucleotides, the CDR3 is TGTGCCGGGGGACCGGACAGGGAGGGCACAGATACGCAGTATTTT. This codes for CAGGPDREGTDTQYF. V is TRBV7-9 and J is TRBJ2-3; 8 bases agree with TRBD1. The germline CDR1 and CDR2 sequences are SEHNR and FQNEAQ (reference sequence). The CDR3 runs 15 residues. With 11 bases clipped from V and 1 base from J, the junction kept 11 bases outside the gene matches.

The chain combines TRBV7-9 with TRBJ2-7; D gene unclear. CDR1 and CDR2 from the germline V gene are SEHNR and FQNEAQ (reference sequence). V was cut by 3 bases and J by 0 bases, with 9 bases left in between. The CDR3 extends over 14 amino acids. In nucleotides, the CDR3 is TGTGCCAGCAGCTTCGATCAGAGCTCCTACGAGCAGTACTTC. It specifies CASSFDQSSYEQYF.

V gene TRBV7-8 combines with J gene TRBJ2-7; D call uncertain. Germline values: CDR1 SGHVS, CDR2 FQNEAQ. Trimming left V 1 base short and J 3 bases short, with 16 bases between. The CDR3 is 16 residues long. The CDR3 nucleotides are TGTGCCAGCAGCTTAGTTCCAGGCTACCAACACTACGAGCAGTACTTC. It specifies CASSLVPGYQHYEQYF.

This clone occurred once. The chain couples TRBV28 to TRBJ1-5; D ambiguous. The germline V gene has CDR1 MDHEN and CDR2 SYDVKM. The CDR3 extends over 12 amino acids. V was clipped by 4 bases and J by 6 bases, with 7 bases between them. The CDR3 sequence: CASSSTGQPQHF. The CDR3 coding sequence is TGTGCCAGCAGTTCCACGGGTCAGCCCCAGCATTTT.

V and J are TRBV19 and TRBJ2-2, with a tentative D call TRBD2 (7 bases). This CDR3 has 17 residues. Per germline, CDR1 LNHDA and CDR2 SQIVND (reference sequence). V lost 3 bases and J lost 0, with 14 bases in between. The CDR3 region has the DNA TGTGCCAGTAGTATTCCGTGGGAGGGGGCGAACACCGGGGAGCTGTTTTTT. Its translation is CASSIPWEGANTGELFF.